The entry below gives a single TCR beta chain sequence along with its context. Its antigen is undetermined. This sample stems from a study of cytomegalovirus exposure and HLA in healthy donors. Study-wide points: The study dropped some indistinguishable V segments, TRBV6-2 and TRBV6-3 among them. Overall, roughly 170 TCR beta chains were annotated as cytomegalovirus-associated.

Germline values: CDR1 MDHEN, CDR2 SYDVKM. This CDR3 is 13 amino acids long. V shed 4 bases and J 5 bases; nucleotides not matched to a gene: 4. Primers: 60 Vbeta forward and 13 Jbeta reverse. Profiling relied on immunoSEQ multiplex PCR, and the TCRdb table lists in-frame clones only, not all of them. Of approximately 87,000 clones listed, just under 85% were seen once; the top ten hold approximately 5.6%. This receptor was identified in a woman younger than 30 in good health and CMV-seropositive. The sample taken for sequencing was PBMCs. The chain carries TRBV28 and TRBJ1-2, with 7 nucleotides matching TRBD1. The DNA for the CDR3 is TGTGCCAGCAGTTCGGGGACAGCTTATGGCTACACCTTC. Amino acid sequence: CASSSGTAYGYTF.